The 6 T cell receptor beta chains reported below all come from one sample, sequenced in a study of blood T cell repertoires in COVID-19. This table comes from immunoSEQ multiplex PCR, and its TCRdb copy is limited to in-frame clones, with some not included. The sample carries under 150,000 clones, roughly 76% recorded once. Input material: peripheral blood. The receptor source for this set is a woman between 50 and 59 years old with active or convalescent COVID-19.

This chain connects TRBV19 to TRBJ1-4; no clear D. The CDR3 is 13 amino acids. Germline V gene sequence: CDR1 LNHDA, CDR2 SQIVND (reference sequence). Trimming shortened V by 10 bases and J by 0 bases, and 9 bases separated the two germline ends. This CDR3 is CAISSATNEKLFF. CDR3 in DNA: TGTGCCATCTCGTCAGCAACTAATGAAAAACTGTTTTTT.

This clone appeared a single time. The chain combines TRBV2 with TRBJ1-1, with TRBD1 as a possible D gene (5 bases). V lost 7 bases, J lost 1 base, and 10 bases lay in between. Germline V lookup: CDR1 SNHLY, CDR2 FYNNEI. The CDR3 is 13 residues long. CDR3 residues: CASTGHPNTEAFF. The CDR3 coding sequence is TGTGCCAGCACAGGACACCCGAACACTGAAGCTTTCTTT. Full variable domain (missing parts from reference TRBV2 and TRBJ1-1): EPEVTQTPSHQVTQMGQEVILRCVPISNHLYFYWYRQILGQKVEFLVSFYNNEISEKSEIFDDQFSVERPDGSNFTLKIRSTKLEDSAMYFCASTGHPNTEAFFGQGTRLTVV.

V gene TRBV4-1 combines with J gene TRBJ1-1; 9 nucleotides match TRBD1. CDR3 size: 16 residues. Germline values: CDR1 MGHRA, CDR2 YSYEKL. J gave up 0 bases and V 4 bases, and 6 bases lay outside the gene matches. CDR3 loop: CASSRGTGMMNTEAFF. CDR3 DNA: TGCGCCAGCAGCCGCGGGACAGGGATGATGAACACTGAAGCTTTCTTT.

The genes are TRBV29-1 and TRBJ1-5, with a possible D match to TRBD1 (6 bases). V was shortened by 6 bases and J by 8 bases, with 20 bases between the two germline ends. This CDR3 is built from 14 residues. Germline loops: CDR1 SQVTM, CDR2 ANQGSEA. The CDR3 protein is CSVATGQPPKPQHF. CDR3 nucleotide sequence: TGCAGCGTAGCGACAGGACAACCCCCCAAGCCCCAGCATTTT. The variable domain in full, with the rest retrieved from reference TRBV29-1 and TRBJ1-5, is SAVISQKPSRDICQRGTSLTIQCQVDSQVTMMFWYRQQPGQSLTLIATANQGSEATYESGFVIDKFPISRPNLTFSTLTVSNMSPEDSSIYLCSVATGQPPKPQHFGDGTRLSIL.

The chain uses TRBV28 and TRBJ2-1, with 7 bases aligning to TRBD2. V shed 4 bases, J shed 7 bases, and the junction held 13 bases outside the gene matches. This CDR3 contains 16 residues. Germline CDR1 reads MDHEN; CDR2 reads SYDVKM. The CDR3, as DNA: TGTGCCAGCAGTTCCCCCGGACTAGGGGTATTGAATGAGCAGTTCTTC. This gives the protein CASSSPGLGVLNEQFF.

This chain connects TRBV7-9 to TRBJ1-6; 7 bases agree with TRBD1. Looked up from germline, CDR1 is SEHNR and CDR2 is FQNEAQ (reference sequence). The ends lost 1 base at V and 9 bases at J; junction bases unmatched: 3. This CDR3 comprises 14 residues. CDR3 protein: CASSLGQGPSPLHF. The DNA for the CDR3 is TGTGCCAGCAGCTTAGGACAGGGCCCTTCACCCCTCCACTTT.